A selection of T cell receptor beta chains follows, all from one sample in a study of T cell responses to AZD1222 COVID-19 vaccine. TCRdb's table, derived via immunoSEQ multiplex PCR, lists solely in-frame clones and lacks some. This sample yields about 140,000 clones, of which less than 95% are seen a single time; 2.5% to 3% belongs to the top ten. Sequenced material: peripheral blood, taken on day 0 of AZD1222 vaccination. These receptors all come from an adult in good health. CDR3s include the opening cysteine and the closing phenylalanine or tryptophan. The D gene is left open where the match is weak. Not every row has a clone size; where given, it reads once, few, many or a size class.

j_call | v_call | clone_size | d_call | cdr3_aa | cdr3_nt
TRBJ2-1 | TRBV4-3 | . | . | CASSQDMGGTYNEQFF | TGCGCCAGCAGCCAAGATATGGGAGGTACCTACAATGAGCAGTTCTTC
TRBJ2-7 | TRBV2 | . | TRBD1 | CASNPDRYEQYF | TGTGCCAGCAACCCGGACAGGTACGAGCAGTACTTC
TRBJ2-7 | TRBV5-1 | once | . | CASSLQVPSYEQYF | TGCGCCAGCAGCTTACAGGTTCCCTCCTACGAGCAGTACTTC
TRBJ1-2 | TRBV28 | . | . | CASSLLYRDSYGYTF | TGTGCCAGCAGTTTATTATACAGGGATTCCTATGGCTACACCTTC
TRBJ2-3 | TRBV4-2 | . | . | CASSQAVDTQYF | TGTGCCAGCAGCCAGGCCGTGGATACGCAGTATTTT
TRBJ1-1 | TRBV14 | . | . | CASSPAPSKRFTEAFF | TGTGCCAGCAGCCCAGCACCCTCAAAAAGATTTACTGAAGCTTTCTTT
TRBJ2-1 | TRBV29-1 | . | . | CSVGTADEQFF | TGCAGCGTGGGCACCGCCGATGAGCAGTTCTTC
TRBJ1-5 | TRBV19 | . | TRBD1 | CASGGQGGGQPQHF | TGTGCCAGTGGGGGGCAGGGGGGAGGTCAGCCCCAGCATTTT
TRBJ2-7 | TRBV11-2 | . | . | CASSLGPSYEQYF | TGTGCCAGCAGCTTAGGGCCCTCCTACGAGCAGTACTTC
TRBJ1-5 | TRBV9 | . | . | CASSVNPQVTQPQHF | TGTGCCAGCAGCGTTAACCCCCAGGTAACGCAGCCCCAGCATTTT
TRBJ2-5 | TRBV7-9 | . | TRBD1 | CASSQTGQETQYF | TGTGCCAGCAGCCAGACAGGGCAAGAGACCCAGTACTTC
TRBJ2-6 | TRBV3-1/TRBV3-2 | once | . | CASTLSGANVLTF | TGTGCCAGCACCCTCTCTGGGGCCAACGTCCTGACTTTC
TRBJ2-5 | TRBV28 | . | . | CASSNLQWYQETQYF | TGTGCCAGCAGTAACCTACAATGGTACCAAGAGACCCAGTACTTC
TRBJ2-1 | TRBV7-9 | . | . | CASSPVGGHYDEQFF | TGTGCCAGCAGCCCGGTCGGGGGGCACTACGATGAGCAGTTCTTC
TRBJ2-2 | TRBV7-3 | . | . | CASSRTTGELFF | TGTGCCAGCAGCCGGACCACCGGGGAGCTGTTTTTT
TRBJ1-3 | TRBV18 | . | . | CASSPRGTVGNTIYF | TGTGCCAGCTCACCAAGGGGGACGGTTGGAAACACCATATATTTT
TRBJ2-5 | TRBV1 | . | . | CTSPQTRLIETQYF | TGCACCAGTCCCCAGACTAGACTTATCGAGACCCAGTACTTC
TRBJ1-5 | TRBV6-5 | once | . | CASSTRVGQPQHF | TGTGCCAGCAGTACCAGGGTTGGGCAGCCCCAGCATTTT
TRBJ1-1 | TRBV28 | . | . | CASSSGRVATEAFF | TGTGCCAGCAGCTCGGGCAGGGTGGCCACTGAAGCTTTCTTT
TRBJ1-2 | TRBV5-1 | . | . | CASSLDSDYGYTF | TGCGCCAGCAGCTTGGATTCGGACTATGGCTACACCTTC
TRBJ2-1 | TRBV30 | . | TRBD2 | CAWSVLAGANEQFF | TGTGCCTGGAGTGTACTAGCGGGAGCAAATGAGCAGTTCTTC
TRBJ2-1 | TRBV4-3 | . | TRBD2 | CASSQDPGGARDEQFF | TGCGCCAGCAGCCAAGATCCCGGGGGGGCACGCGATGAGCAGTTCTTC
TRBJ1-1 | TRBV7-6 | once | . | CASSSRMNTEAFF | TGTGCCAGCAGCTCAAGGATGAACACTGAAGCTTTCTTT
TRBJ1-4 | TRBV2 | . | . | CASMRGASEKLFF | TGTGCCAGCATGCGGGGAGCCTCTGAAAAACTGTTTTTT
TRBJ2-4 | TRBV4-1 | . | . | CTSSHAETRENIQYF | TGCACCAGCAGCCATGCAGAGACAAGGGAAAACATTCAGTACTTC
TRBJ2-1 | TRBV7-7 | . | TRBD2 | CASSRTSGGNNEQFF | TGTGCCAGCAGCCGGACTAGCGGGGGCAACAATGAGCAGTTCTTC
TRBJ2-2 | TRBV29-1 | . | . | CSGSGTWNTGELFF | TGCAGCGGGAGTGGGACTTGGAACACCGGGGAGCTGTTTTTT
TRBJ1-1 | TRBV7-6 | . | . | CASRAGHGSDTEAFF | TGTGCCAGCAGAGCAGGGCACGGGTCGGACACTGAAGCTTTCTTT
TRBJ2-7 | TRBV11-2 | once | . | CASRGVGAAYEQYF | TGTGCCAGCAGGGGTGTCGGAGCAGCCTACGAGCAGTACTTC
TRBJ1-4 | TRBV12-5 | . | . | CASGPGQSNEKLFF | TGTGCTAGTGGCCCAGGACAGTCTAATGAAAAACTGTTTTTT
TRBJ2-7 | TRBV6-5 | once | TRBD1 | CASSPGTDSYEQYF | TGTGCCAGCAGTCCCGGGACAGACTCCTACGAGCAGTACTTC
TRBJ2-3 | TRBV7-2 | . | TRBD2 | CASRLTSGSSDTQYF | TGTGCCAGCAGACTCACTAGCGGGAGTTCAGATACGCAGTATTTT
TRBJ1-3 | TRBV5-1 | . | . | CASSQSSSGNTIYF | TGCGCCAGCAGCCAAAGTAGCTCTGGAAACACCATATATTTT
TRBJ1-6 | TRBV5-4 | . | . | CASSVQYRSAYSPLHF | TGTGCCAGCAGCGTACAGTACAGGTCTGCGTATTCACCCCTCCACTTT
TRBJ1-4 | TRBV7-9 | . | . | CASSPQEMRGNEKLFF | TGTGCCAGCAGCCCCCAGGAGATGCGGGGGAATGAAAAACTGTTTTTT
TRBJ2-1 | TRBV27 | once | TRBD2 | CASNGLAAYNEQFF | TGTGCCAGCAATGGACTAGCGGCCTACAATGAGCAGTTCTTC
TRBJ1-5 | TRBV28 | . | . | CASSLSVRWGGNQPQHF | TGTGCCAGCAGTTTGTCTGTACGTTGGGGGGGCAATCAGCCCCAGCATTTT
TRBJ2-5 | TRBV5-1 | . | TRBD1 | CASSLGQGETQYF | TGCGCCAGCAGCTTGGGACAGGGCGAGACCCAGTACTTC
TRBJ1-2 | TRBV29-1 | . | . | CSVQGKTNYGYTF | TGCAGCGTACAGGGTAAAACTAACTATGGCTACACCTTC
TRBJ1-1 | TRBV7-9 | . | . | CASSHSQVGAFF | TGTGCCAGCAGCCATAGCCAGGTAGGAGCTTTCTTT
TRBJ2-4 | TRBV3-1/TRBV3-2 | once | . | CASSQREAKNIQYF | TGTGCCAGCAGCCAACGGGAAGCCAAAAACATTCAGTACTTC
TRBJ1-2 | TRBV9 | . | TRBD1 | CASSPGQGKANYGYTF | TGTGCCAGCAGTCCAGGACAGGGAAAAGCTAACTATGGCTACACCTTC
TRBJ2-3 | TRBV6-5 | . | . | CASIVGDTQYF | TGTGCCAGCATCGTTGGGGATACGCAGTATTTT
TRBJ2-1 | TRBV11-1 | . | . | CASRPTAYNEQFF | TGTGCCAGCAGACCTACTGCCTACAATGAGCAGTTCTTC
TRBJ1-1 | TRBV5-6 | . | . | CASSLEYRWQPTEAFF | TGTGCCAGCAGCTTGGAGTATCGGTGGCAACCCACTGAAGCTTTCTTT
TRBJ1-2 | TRBV24-1 | . | . | CATSVGRDGYTF | TGTGCCACCAGTGTCGGGAGGGATGGCTACACCTTC
TRBJ2-2 | TRBV7-3 | . | . | CASSLLGRGKELFF | TGTGCCAGCAGCTTATTGGGACGGGGGAAGGAGCTGTTTTTT
TRBJ2-2 | TRBV7-3 | once | TRBD2 | CASSPQQILAVNTGELFF | TGTGCCAGCAGCCCCCAACAAATACTAGCGGTGAACACCGGGGAGCTGTTTTTT
TRBJ2-7 | TRBV9 | . | TRBD1 | CASSADRGEYEQYF | TGTGCCAGCAGCGCGGACAGGGGAGAGTATGAGCAGTACTTC
TRBJ1-2 | TRBV11-2 | . | TRBD1 | CASSSRDSGYGYTF | TGTGCCAGCAGTTCCCGGGACAGTGGCTATGGCTACACCTTC
TRBJ1-1 | TRBV4-3 | . | TRBD1 | CASSPDRGFNTEAFF | TGCGCCAGCAGCCCGGACAGGGGGTTTAACACTGAAGCTTTCTTT
TRBJ2-3 | TRBV9 | . | TRBD2 | CASSVTAGGGSADTQYF | TGTGCCAGCAGCGTAACGGCGGGGGGAGGTTCCGCAGATACGCAGTATTTT
TRBJ2-7 | TRBV18 | . | . | CASSPTGTRAYEQYF | TGTGCCAGCTCACCGACCGGGACTCGAGCGTACGAGCAGTACTTC